This T cell receptor beta chain originates from a study of beta chain features in type 1 diabetes. The investigators reverse transcribed all of the isolated RNA, so they sequenced expressed TCRB transcripts. Sequencing used immunoSEQ multiplex PCR; TCRdb keeps in-frame clones, though not all of them. The sample has about 400,000 clones; roughly an eighth are singletons. This clone has a handful of counts. Its specificity is unknown. CDR3 length equals 14 residues. From germline, CDR1 is SGHDT and CDR2 YYEEEE. V lost 4 bases, J lost 8 bases, and 16 bases lay in between. Sorting with CD45RO/CCR7/CD25/CD127/CD95/CD27 yielded naive, central memory, regulatory and stem-like memory CD4+ cells. Sorted populations all had greater than 98% purity. The study, taken as a whole, reports: Sequencing used cDNA, and cells with high TCR expression could therefore be over-represented. In all four CD4+ subsets, TCRB CDR3 length was significantly, moderately reduced in type 1 diabetes.

The sequence came from a man aged 18-30 years in good health. The chain employs TRBV5-6 and TRBJ2-1, with D possibly matching TRBD1 (6 bases). The specimen was naive CD4+ T cells from blood. CDR3 in amino acids: CASSQNRVVHEQFF. The CDR3 DNA reads as TGTGCCAGCAGCCAGAACAGGGTAGTTCATGAGCAGTTCTTC.